What follows are 21 T cell receptor beta chains derived from one specimen sequenced in a study of PD-L1 blockade in urothelial cancer. Assay used: immunoSEQ multiplex PCR; TCRdb lists only in-frame clones, some missing. The sample holds roughly 120,000 clones, around 89% seen once. As for time point: peripheral blood 6 weeks after treatment start. The specimen comprised PBMCs, sampled around atezolizumab (anti-PD-L1) treatment. Source of these receptors: a man in his 60s with urothelial cancer.

V and J are TRBV5-1 and TRBJ2-1; 11 nucleotides agree with TRBD2. Germline assignment: CDR1 SGHRS and CDR2 YFSETQ. The CDR3 runs to 15 residues. The J segment lost 9 bases and the V segment lost 0 bases, leaving 5 bases of the junction unmatched. The CDR3 loop is CASSLALAGGIEQFF. The CDR3 bases are TGCGCCAGCAGCTTGGCCCTAGCGGGAGGAATTGAGCAGTTCTTC.

This rearrangement joins TRBV19 to TRBJ2-2; D is unresolved. CDR3 size: 15 residues. Germline CDR1 reads LNHDA; CDR2 reads SQIVND (reference sequence). Trimming removed 0 bases at V and 5 bases at J, with 10 bases between. The CDR3 region is CASSIDRQATGELFF. Written as DNA, the CDR3 is TGTGCCAGTAGTATAGACCGGCAAGCGACCGGGGAGCTGTTTTTT.

This chain links TRBV2 with TRBJ1-4, with TRBD1 matching 7 bases. CDR1 and CDR2 from the germline V gene are SNHLY and FYNNEI. This CDR3 spans 14 amino acids. The junction had 7 bases not matched to a gene; V was cut back by 5 bases and J by 7 bases. The chain's CDR3 is CASSRQGGLEKLFF. CDR3 nucleotides: TGTGCCAGCAGTAGACAGGGAGGACTTGAAAAACTGTTTTTT.

The chain couples TRBV7-2 to TRBJ2-3; D not resolved. Trimming removed 2 bases at V and 0 bases at J, with 3 bases between. CDR1 is SGHTA, CDR2 FQGNSA, per germline. This CDR3 has 13 amino acids. CDR3 sequence reads: CASSLPSTDTQYF. The CDR3 DNA reads as TGTGCCAGCAGCTTACCTAGCACAGATACGCAGTATTTT. Full variable domain (outside the CDR3, taken from reference TRBV7-2 and TRBJ2-3): GAGVSQSPSNKVTEKGKDVELRCDPISGHTALYWYRQSLGQGLEFLIYFQGNSAPDKSGLPSDRFSAERTGGSVSTLTIQRTQQEDSAVYLCASSLPSTDTQYFGPGTRLTVL.

V and J are TRBV27 and TRBJ1-5; TRBD1 agrees at 7 bases. Germline CDR1 MNHEY, CDR2 SMNVEV (reference sequence). The CDR3 consists of 15 residues. The J segment lost 1 base and the V segment lost 8 bases, leaving 8 bases of the junction unmatched. Here the CDR3 DNA reads TGTGCCAGCGCAGGGGGGTTAGGAAGCAATCAGCCCCAGCATTTT. This gives the protein CASAGGLGSNQPQHF.

The genes are TRBV5-6 and TRBJ2-6; the D gene is possibly TRBD1 (6 bases). V dropped 5 bases and J dropped 2 bases, with 11 bases sitting between them. The CDR3 spans 15 residues. Germline values: CDR1 SGHDT, CDR2 YYEEEE. The CDR3 loop is CASRATGTGANVLTF. CDR3 nucleotides: TGTGCCAGCAGGGCTACAGGGACTGGGGCCAACGTCCTGACTTTC.

This chain connects TRBV6-1 to TRBJ2-7; 10 nucleotides align to TRBD2. The germline V gene has CDR1 MNHNS and CDR2 SASEGT. The CDR3 has 14 amino acids. Trimming removed 10 bases from V and 2 bases from J; junction bases left unmatched: 8. In DNA form, the CDR3 reads TGTGCCACCGATTCTGGACTAGCGGCCTACGAGCAGTACTTC. It yields the protein CATDSGLAAYEQYF.

This clone has only a few counts. The gene calls are TRBV10-1 and TRBJ2-7; 9 nucleotides align to TRBD2. The CDR3 consists of 15 residues. CDR1 is WNHNN and CDR2 is SYGVQD in the germline V gene (reference sequence). The V gene end was trimmed by 2 bases and the J gene end by 7 bases; junction bases not matched to a gene: 9. CDR3 sequence (DNA): TGCGCCAGCAGTGAGAGGGTAGCGGGAGATCGAGAGCAGTACTTC. Its protein is CASSERVAGDREQYF.

The V and J genes are TRBV7-8 and TRBJ1-2; 11 bases agree with TRBD1. Trimming took 5 bases from V and 2 from J; bases not matched to a gene: 7. Germline V gives CDR1 SGHVS, CDR2 FQNEAQ. The CDR3 sequence is 16 residues long. DNA for the CDR3: TGTGCCAGCAGCCGGACAGGGGGCTCATCCAACTATGGCTACACCTTC. It translates to CASSRTGGSSNYGYTF.

This clone was recorded only once. This rearrangement joins TRBV7-8 to TRBJ1-1; 7 bases fit TRBD1. There are 14 residues in the CDR3. Germline lookup yields CDR1 SGHVS and CDR2 FQNEAQ. V shed 4 bases, J shed 6 bases, and the junction held 8 bases outside the gene matches. The CDR3 is CASSSLSRGSEAFF. In nucleotides, the CDR3 is TGTGCCAGCAGCTCCCTCAGCAGGGGGTCTGAAGCTTTCTTT. The whole variable domain, remainder taken from reference TRBV7-8 and TRBJ1-1, is GAGVSQSPRYKVAKRGQDVALRCDPISGHVSLFWYQQALGQGPEFLTYFQNEAQLDKSGLPSDRFFAERPEGSVSTLKIQRTQQEDSAVYLCASSSLSRGSEAFFGQGTRLTVV.

CDR3 nucleotides: TGTGCCAGCAGTCCTCCCCCAACCGGAGGATATGGCTACACCTTC. It codes for CASSPPPTGGYGYTF. The chain is built from TRBV6-1 and TRBJ1-2; D gene uncertain. The V and J ends lost 5 bases and 5 bases respectively, with 18 bases between them. The CDR3 consists of 15 residues. CDR1 is MNHNS and CDR2 is SASEGT in the germline V gene.

This clone was seen more than once but under ten times. The chain joins TRBV10-3 to TRBJ2-1; 7 bases match TRBD1. The CDR3 extends over 15 amino acids. V was pared by 6 bases and J by 4 bases, with 9 bases of the junction left unmatched. Per the germline V gene, CDR1 is ENHRY and CDR2 is SYGVKD. The CDR3, as DNA: TGTGCCATCAGCGTCCGGGACAGCCGTTACAATGAGCAGTTCTTC. Residues: CAISVRDSRYNEQFF.

J is TRBJ1-2 and V is TRBV19, with 7 bases fitting TRBD1. The CDR3 has 18 amino acids. CDR1 and CDR2 from the germline V gene are LNHDA and SQIVND (reference sequence). V lost 6 bases, J lost 0 bases, and 16 bases stayed unmatched. The CDR3 bases are TGTGCCAGTAGCCCCACGTCAGGGGGTTTTAGGGCTAACTATGGCTACACCTTC. Translation gives CASSPTSGGFRANYGYTF. The whole variable domain, remainder taken from reference TRBV19 and TRBJ1-2, is DGGITQSPKYLFRKEGQNVTLSCEQNLNHDAMYWYRQDPGQGLRLIYYSQIVNDFQKGDIAEGYSVSREKKESFPLTVTSAQKNPTAFYLCASSPTSGGFRANYGYTFGSGTRLTVV.

CDR3 bases: TGTGCCAGCAGCTGGGGACTCGGGTCCGGGGAGCTGTTTTTT. This codes for CASSWGLGSGELFF. The V gene is TRBV11-3, the J gene TRBJ2-2; a possible D gene is TRBD2 (6 bases). Trimming left V 4 bases short and J 6 bases short, with 12 bases between. Germline CDR1 and CDR2: SGHNT and YENEEA. This CDR3 has 14 residues.

The J gene is TRBJ2-7, the V gene TRBV28; 9 bases fit TRBD1. With 5 bases clipped from V and 5 bases from J, the junction kept 10 bases outside the gene matches. Germline values: CDR1 MDHEN, CDR2 SYDVKM. The CDR3 runs to 15 residues. This chain's CDR3 is CASSLIQGAGDEQYF. For the CDR3, the DNA is TGTGCCAGCAGTCTAATACAGGGGGCAGGAGACGAGCAGTACTTC.

V and J are TRBV2 and TRBJ2-7; no firm D call. Per germline, CDR1 SNHLY and CDR2 FYNNEI. CDR3 length equals 11 residues. V was trimmed by 5 bases and J by 7 bases, leaving 9 bases between them. The DNA for the CDR3 is TGTGCCAGCAGTCCGCAGTGGGAGCAGTACTTC. Amino acids: CASSPQWEQYF.

This clone has a single count. The chain employs TRBV19 and TRBJ1-1; a possible D gene is TRBD1 (6 bases). With 5 bases removed from V and 6 bases from J, the gap between germline ends came to 16 bases. The CDR3 is 14 amino acids. The V gene's germline CDR1 is LNHDA and CDR2 SQIVND (reference sequence). CDR3 residues: CASSDNTGRAEAFF. CDR3 nucleotide sequence: TGTGCCAGTAGTGACAACACAGGGAGGGCTGAAGCTTTCTTT. Full variable domain (rest looked up from reference TRBV19 and TRBJ1-1): DGGITQSPKYLFRKEGQNVTLSCEQNLNHDAMYWYRQDPGQGLRLIYYSQIVNDFQKGDIAEGYSVSREKKESFPLTVTSAQKNPTAFYLCASSDNTGRAEAFFGQGTRLTVV.

J is TRBJ2-7 and V is TRBV7-2; D is possibly TRBD2 (5 bases). The CDR3 sequence is 16 residues long. The V and J ends lost 4 bases and 0 bases respectively, with 16 bases between them. CDR1 is SGHTA, CDR2 FQGNSA, per germline. The CDR3 DNA reads as TGTGCCAGCAGCTCCCCTGAGAGGGCGGGCTCCTACGAGCAGTACTTC. It is translated as CASSSPERAGSYEQYF.

The rearrangement uses TRBV11-2 and TRBJ1-2; 7 bases map to TRBD1. The CDR3 has 13 amino acids. Germline V gene lookup returns CDR1 SGHAT and CDR2 FQNNGV. V lost 5 bases, J lost 2 bases, and 2 bases stayed unmatched. CDR3 bases: TGTGCCAGCAGCCTGGGACAGAACTATGGCTACACCTTC. This codes for CASSLGQNYGYTF.

This clone has only one observation. The chain couples TRBV28 to TRBJ2-5; 8 bases align to TRBD1. V shed 6 bases, J shed 3 bases, and the junction held 3 bases outside the gene matches. Germline V lookup: CDR1 MDHEN, CDR2 SYDVKM. The CDR3 contains 13 residues. CDR3 amino acids: CASRTTGEETQYF. In DNA form, the CDR3 reads TGTGCCAGCAGGACGACAGGGGAAGAGACCCAGTACTTC.

The chain couples TRBV28 to TRBJ1-5, with 12 bases fitting TRBD1. CDR3 size: 15 residues. V trimming: 8 bases; J trimming: 4 bases; junction bases outside the gene matches: 6. Looked up from germline, CDR1 is MDHEN and CDR2 is SYDVKM. CDR3 coding DNA: TGTGCCAGCGACAGGGGACAGGGGGCGAATCAGCCCCAGCATTTT. It encodes CASDRGQGANQPQHF.